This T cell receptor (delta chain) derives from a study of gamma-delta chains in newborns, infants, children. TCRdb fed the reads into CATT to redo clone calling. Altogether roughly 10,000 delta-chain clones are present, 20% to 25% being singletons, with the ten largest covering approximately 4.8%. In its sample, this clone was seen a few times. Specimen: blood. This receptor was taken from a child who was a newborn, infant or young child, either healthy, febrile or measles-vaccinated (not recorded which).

CDR3 loop: CACDTVGPNTDKLIF. Here the CDR3 DNA reads TGTGCCTGTGACACCGTGGGGCCCAACACCGATAAACTCATCTTT. The chain is built from TRDV2 and TRDJ1; D is possibly TRDD3 (5 bases). CDR3 length: 15 amino acids. V was pared by 0 bases and J by 0 bases, with 10 bases between. CDR1 and CDR2 from the germline V gene are GEAIGNYY and EKD.